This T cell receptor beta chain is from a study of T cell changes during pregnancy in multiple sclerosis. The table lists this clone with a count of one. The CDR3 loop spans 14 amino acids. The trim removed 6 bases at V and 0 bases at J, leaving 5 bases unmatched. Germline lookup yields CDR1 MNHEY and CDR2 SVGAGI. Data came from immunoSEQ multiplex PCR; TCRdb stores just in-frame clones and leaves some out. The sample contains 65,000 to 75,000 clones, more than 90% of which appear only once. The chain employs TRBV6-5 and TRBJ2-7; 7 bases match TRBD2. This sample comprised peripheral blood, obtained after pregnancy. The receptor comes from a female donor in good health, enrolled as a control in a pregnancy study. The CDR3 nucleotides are TGTGCCAGCAGCGAATCTAGCGGCTCCTACGAGCAGTACTTC. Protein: CASSESSGSYEQYF.